The 29 T cell receptor beta chains presented below share a single source sample, sequenced in a study of blood T cells in healthy people across ages. Sample-barcoded 5' priming and a J-beta primer mix drove a second PCR of about 6 to 12 cycles. MiXCR, run by TCRdb on the 5' RACE reads, gives a single entry per CDR3 protein. The data show 1.5 million or so distinct CDR3 sequences, 42% seen once. Material: blood. All receptors derive from a woman between 18 and 29 years old in good health.

The chain employs TRBV7-8 and TRBJ2-5, with 10 bases matching TRBD2. This CDR3 contains 16 residues. Losses at the gene ends were 2 bases for V and 5 bases for J; bases not matched to a gene: 8. CDR1 SGHVS and CDR2 FQNEAQ come from the germline V gene. This chain's CDR3 is CASSLLAGAVWETQYF. The CDR3 DNA reads TGTGCCAGCAGCTTACTAGCGGGGGCCGTTTGGGAGACCCAGTACTTC.

This chain joins TRBV11-2 and TRBJ2-5, with D tentatively TRBD2 (6 bases). The end of the DNA is better explained by TRBJ2-7, so the J call may be wrong. The CDR3 runs to 13 residues. Germline V gene sequence: CDR1 SGHAT, CDR2 FQNNGV. The CDR3 DNA sequence: TGTGCCAGCAGACGGGCGGGAAACTCCGAGCAGTACTTC. It encodes CASRRAGNSEQYF.

The genes are TRBV20-1 and TRBJ1-2; D remains unclear. CDR1 and CDR2 (germline): DFQATT, SNEGSKA (reference sequence). The CDR3 has 16 amino acids. V shed 3 bases and J shed 0 bases, with 17 bases lying between them. CDR3 DNA sequence: TGCAGTGCTAGCCAGGTCCCCACAGTAACTAACTATGGCTACACCTTC. It codes for CSASQVPTVTNYGYTF.

The chain combines TRBV30 with TRBJ1-1; D is unclear. There are 13 residues in the CDR3. Germline CDR1 and CDR2: GTSNPN and SVGIG (reference sequence). V lost 3 bases and J 0 bases, leaving 8 bases between the germline ends. The CDR3 DNA is TGTGCCTGGAGCTACGGTATGAACACTGAAGCTTTCTTT. Translated: CAWSYGMNTEAFF.

This clonotype showed up just a few times. The chain's CDR3 is CSAKQGASLAFF. For the CDR3, the DNA is TGCAGTGCAAAGCAGGGGGCATCCTTGGCTTTCTTT. The chain couples TRBV20-1 to TRBJ1-1; the match to TRBD1 covers 8 bases. V dropped 6 bases and J dropped 11; count of bases not matched to a gene: 11. This CDR3 region has 12 residues. Germline assignment: CDR1 DFQATT and CDR2 SNEGSKA (reference sequence).

This clonotype was counted a single time. A much larger clone differs by one base, so this may be a read error. The rearrangement links TRBV13 to TRBJ2-1; weak D call: TRBD1 (5 bases). The end of the DNA fits TRBJ2-7 better, so the J call may be wrong. Germline V gene sequence: CDR1 PRHDT, CDR2 FYEKMQ (reference sequence). The CDR3 runs to 14 residues. This chain's CDR3 is CASSLTGPLNEQYF. The CDR3 DNA reads TGTGCCAGCAGCTTAACAGGCCCGCTCAATGAGCAGTACTTC.

This clonotype was detected only a few times. The rearrangement uses TRBV5-1 and TRBJ2-1; D call uncertain. The V gene's germline CDR1 is SGHRS and CDR2 YFSETQ. V was clipped by 7 bases and J by 0 bases, with 17 bases between them. This CDR3 has 16 residues. The DNA of the CDR3 is TGCGCCAGCCCCTCAATTCGGAAGGACTCCTACAATGAGCAGTTCTTC. Translated: CASPSIRKDSYNEQFF. The full variable domain, completed using reference TRBV5-1 and TRBJ2-1, is KAGVTQTPRYLIKTRGQQVTLSCSPISGHRSVSWYQQTPGQGLQFLFEYFSETQRNKGNFPGRFSGRQFSNSRSEMNVSTLELGDSALYLCASPSIRKDSYNEQFFGPGTRLTVL.

The chain uses TRBV7-2 and TRBJ2-5, with 7 bases lining up with TRBD1. J gave up 1 base and V 5 bases, and 7 bases lay outside the gene matches. This CDR3 has 15 amino acids. CDR1 is SGHTA and CDR2 is FQGNSA in the germline V gene. For the CDR3, the DNA is TGTGCCAGCAGCATCGGGACAGCCTTCCAAGAGACCCAGTACTTC. Its translation is CASSIGTAFQETQYF.

This clonotype has more than one count but fewer than ten. The rearrangement links TRBV2 to TRBJ2-5, with no clear D. Germline values: CDR1 SNHLY, CDR2 FYNNEI. The CDR3 runs 15 residues. V gave up 5 bases and J gave up 1 base, with 14 bases separating them. CDR3 DNA sequence: TGTGCCAGCAGTACAGACGCCGGTTCCCAAGAGACCCAGTACTTC. Encoded protein: CASSTDAGSQETQYF.

This chain uses TRBV20-1 with TRBJ2-7, with 12 bases matching TRBD2. V gave up 3 bases and J gave up 2 bases; unmatched junction bases: 5. The CDR3 has 15 amino acids. CDR1 and CDR2 (germline): DFQATT, SNEGSKA (reference sequence). This chain's CDR3 is CSARGGLAGPYEQYF. The CDR3 DNA follows: TGCAGTGCTAGGGGGGGACTAGCGGGCCCCTACGAGCAGTACTTC.

This clonotype was seen only a few times. The CDR3: CASSLQGATYGYTF. DNA for the CDR3: TGTGCCAGCAGCTTACAGGGGGCTACCTATGGCTACACCTTC. The chain uses TRBV5-4 and TRBJ1-2, with 9 positions matching TRBD1. Per germline, CDR1 SGHNT and CDR2 YYREEE (reference sequence). CDR3 length equals 14 residues. J lost 4 bases, V lost 2 bases, and 3 bases had no gene match.

Concerning this clonotype itself: Germline and junction disagree at one end, which may indicate a read error. For the CDR3, the DNA is TGTGCCTTCAGTGCCCACGTCGCCATTAGCACAGATACGCAGTATTTT. As protein: CAFSAHVAISTDTQYF. The V call is TRBV10-3, the J call TRBJ2-3, with D uncertain. This CDR3 has 16 residues. The germline CDR1 and CDR2 sequences are ENHRY and SYGVKD.

The chain employs TRBV7-9 and TRBJ1-1; D not resolved. The CDR3 is 12 amino acids. CDR1 and CDR2 from the germline V gene are SEHNR and FQNEAQ (reference sequence). Trimming took 4 bases from V and 8 from J, leaving 11 bases between them. The CDR3 here is CASSSLGGEAFF. The DNA of the CDR3 is TGTGCCAGCAGCTCTCTAGGCGGCGAAGCTTTCTTT.

This chain joins TRBV18 and TRBJ1-5; 10 positions match TRBD1. Germline CDR1 and CDR2: KGHSH and LQKENI. Trimming cost V 3 bases and J 6 bases; bases outside gene matches: 5. CDR3 length: 15 amino acids. The CDR3 region has the DNA TGTGCCAGCTCACCGTCCGGGACAGGGGTTCAGCCCCAGCATTTT. Amino acids: CASSPSGTGVQPQHF.

The V and J genes are TRBV20-1 and TRBJ2-4, with 7 positions matching TRBD1. The J call is in doubt because the DNA end fits TRBJ2-7 better. The CDR3 is 16 residues long. Germline lookup yields CDR1 DFQATT and CDR2 SNEGSKA (reference sequence). The CDR3 sequence: CSADSFGTEGFNEQYF. CDR3 DNA sequence: TGCAGCGCCGACTCCTTCGGGACAGAGGGCTTCAACGAGCAGTACTTC.

A few counts support this clonotype. The chain combines TRBV6-6 with TRBJ2-5; D is perhaps TRBD1 (5 bases). Germline-derived CDR1 and CDR2 are MNHNY and SVGAGI (reference sequence). V was cut by 5 bases and J by 4 bases, with 11 bases left in between. The CDR3 length is 13 residues. The CDR3 nucleotides are TGTGCCAGCAGTAGGGGCGTAGTAGAGACCCAGTACTTC. Encoded protein: CASSRGVVETQYF.

This chain joins TRBV4-1 and TRBJ2-3; D ambiguous. The V gene lost 0 bases and the J gene lost 6 bases, with 7 bases spanning the gap. The CDR3 runs 13 residues. Germline loops: CDR1 MGHRA, CDR2 YSYEKL. DNA of the CDR3: TGCGCCAGCAGCCAAGATCATCGGGATACGCAGTATTTT. The encoded protein is CASSQDHRDTQYF.

This chain links TRBV11-3 with TRBJ2-1, with D uncertain. Germline V CDR1 and CDR2: SGHNT, YENEEA. This CDR3 region has 14 residues. The V end lost 4 bases, the J end lost 0 bases, and 7 bases lay between the germline ends. CDR3 in DNA: TGTGCCAGCAGCTCGTGGGGCTCCTACAATGAGCAGTTCTTC. The encoded protein is CASSSWGSYNEQFF.

This chain uses TRBV20-1 with TRBJ2-5; TRBD1 matches 7 bases. The V gene end was trimmed by 5 bases and the J gene end by 11 bases; junction bases not matched to a gene: 20. Germline CDR1 DFQATT, CDR2 SNEGSKA (reference sequence). The CDR3 length is 15 residues. The chain's CDR3 is CSAHVTGENYNEQYF. CDR3 DNA: TGCAGTGCTCACGTTACAGGGGAAAACTACAATGAGCAGTACTTC.

This clonotype was detected a few times. Relative to the germline gene, one junction end is altered; a read error may explain this. The gene calls are TRBV7-2 and TRBJ2-5, with D tentatively TRBD1 (5 bases). The CDR3 is made up of 13 amino acids. CDR1 and CDR2 from the germline V gene are SGHTA and FQGNSA. CDR3 DNA: TGTGTCAGCAGCCGACAGACTCAAGAGACCCAGTACTTC. It yields the protein CVSSRQTQETQYF.

The rearrangement links TRBV12-3 or TRBV12-4 to TRBJ1-1, with D possibly TRBD1 on 6 matching bases. Trimming left V 3 bases short and J 4 bases short, with 24 bases between. The CDR3 contains 18 residues. The CDR3 loop reads CASSFSPNREVWSTEAFF. In DNA form, the CDR3 reads TGTGCCAGCAGTTTTTCCCCCAACAGGGAGGTATGGAGCACTGAAGCTTTCTTT.

This clonotype turned up a few times. V and J are TRBV3-1 and TRBJ2-4, with D unresolved. V shed 2 bases and J shed 0 bases, with 5 bases lying between them. The CDR3 is made up of 14 amino acids. Per the germline V gene, CDR1 is LGHDT and CDR2 is YNNKEL (reference sequence). In DNA form, the CDR3 reads TGTGCCAGCAGCCAAAAAGGAGCCAAAAACATTCAGTACTTC. This codes for CASSQKGAKNIQYF.

About this clonotype itself: The junction departs from germline at one end; a sequencing error may be responsible. J is TRBJ2-7 and V is TRBV4-3, with D possibly being TRBD2 (6 bases). Germline assignment: CDR1 LGHNA and CDR2 YSLEER. The CDR3 length is 16 residues. The CDR3 protein is CARSQDWASDSYEQYF. CDR3 bases: TGCGCCCGCAGCCAAGATTGGGCTAGCGACTCCTACGAGCAGTACTTC.

The chain is built from TRBV11-2 and TRBJ2-3; maybe TRBD1 (6 bases). The CDR3 extends over 15 amino acids. Germline V gives CDR1 SGHAT, CDR2 FQNNGV. The V end was cut by 5 bases, the J end by 6 bases, with 18 bases between. CDR3 in amino acids: CASSLTGSGIDTQYF. CDR3 nucleotides: TGTGCCAGCAGCCTCACAGGGTCGGGCATCGATACGCAGTATTTT.

The chain links TRBV11-2 to TRBJ1-1; D is perhaps TRBD1 (6 bases). The CDR3 is made up of 16 amino acids. The germline gives CDR1 SGHAT, CDR2 FQNNGV. V was trimmed by 5 bases and J by 5 bases, leaving 21 bases between them. The CDR3 protein is CASSQQGRGPRTEAFF. The CDR3 DNA sequence: TGTGCCAGCAGCCAACAGGGCCGAGGCCCGAGGACTGAAGCTTTCTTT.

In its sample, this clonotype was seen a few times. The CDR3 nucleotides read TGTGCCAGCAGTGTACAGAACTCCTACAATGAGCAGTTCTTC. Translated: CASSVQNSYNEQFF. The chain combines TRBV6-1 with TRBJ2-1; D not certain. Germline V gene sequence: CDR1 MNHNS, CDR2 SASEGT. Trimming left V 4 bases short and J 0 bases short, with 7 bases between. This CDR3 is 14 amino acids long.

This clonotype was found a few times. V usage is TRBV28 and J usage is TRBJ1-1, with D unclear. CDR1 and CDR2 (germline): MDHEN, SYDVKM. V gave up 6 bases and J gave up 6 bases, with 8 bases separating them. There are 11 residues in the CDR3. The chain's CDR3 is CASSREAEAFF. CDR3 nucleotide sequence: TGTGCCAGCAGCCGGGAGGCTGAAGCTTTCTTT.

This sequence joins TRBV5-4 and TRBJ2-4; perhaps TRBD2 as D (6 bases). The J call could be wrong; TRBJ2-7 is a better fit for the DNA end. Germline-derived CDR1 and CDR2 are SGHNT and YYREEE (reference sequence). The CDR3 length is 14 residues. CDR3 in amino acids: CASSWGLNLDEQYF. The CDR3 coding sequence is TGTGCCAGCAGCTGGGGACTCAATTTAGACGAGCAGTACTTC.

This clonotype was seen more than once but under ten times. The genes are TRBV6-5 and TRBJ2-3; unclear D gene. The CDR3 extends over 13 amino acids. CDR1 and CDR2 from the germline V gene are MNHEY and SVGAGI. V was shortened by 7 bases and J by 3 bases, with 11 bases between the two germline ends. Here the CDR3 DNA reads TGTGCCAGCACCAACCCCGGGACAGATACGCAGTATTTT. It is translated as CASTNPGTDTQYF.